Each of the 14 T cell receptor beta chains below was sequenced from the same sample in a study of spatial heterogeneity in lung cancer. These TCRs' antigens remain unknown. Overall study results and limits: Tumor mutation count correlated with how many alpha and beta TCRs expanded intratumorally.

Via MiXCR, TCRdb re-called the 5' RACE reads, giving one row per CDR3 protein. The sample holds about 2,200 distinct CDR3 sequences, around 16% seen once. Regarding time point: sample taken at primary tumor resection. Here the sequenced sample was lung tumor tissue, taken at surgery. These receptors originate from a male donor with early-stage non-small cell lung cancer.

By proportion, this clonotype is medium-sized. The chain carries TRBV28 and TRBJ1-2; D unclear. This CDR3 contains 13 residues. V was clipped by 2 bases and J by 6 bases, with 10 bases between them. Germline V gene sequence: CDR1 MDHEN, CDR2 SYDVKM. This CDR3 is CASSLTPENGYTF. The CDR3 DNA sequence: TGTGCCAGCAGTTTAACCCCGGAGAATGGCTACACCTTC.

This clonotype is classed as medium-sized. The CDR3 DNA sequence: TGTGCCAGCAGCTTAACCCCGACAGGGAGTGGCACAGATACGCAGTATTTT. This translates into CASSLTPTGSGTDTQYF. The V and J genes are TRBV7-3 and TRBJ2-3, with 7 bases identical to TRBD1. CDR1 and CDR2 from the germline V gene are SGHTA and FQGTGA. CDR3 length: 17 residues. The J segment lost 1 base and the V segment lost 0 bases, leaving 7 bases of the junction unmatched. Supplemented by reference TRBV7-3 and TRBJ2-3, the full variable domain reads GAGVSQTPSNKVTEKGKYVELRCDPISGHTALYWYRQSLGQGPEFLIYFQGTGAADDSGLPNDRFFAVRPEGSVSTLKIQRTERGDSAVYLCASSLTPTGSGTDTQYFGPGTRLTVL.

This clonotype has ten or more counts. The V gene is TRBV5-1, the J gene TRBJ2-3, with no clear D. V shed 2 bases and J shed 0 bases, with 10 bases lying between them. Germline V gene lookup returns CDR1 SGHRS and CDR2 YFSETQ. CDR3 length: 15 residues. The CDR3 here is CASSFERSSTDTQYF. CDR3 coding DNA: TGCGCCAGCAGCTTCGAGCGTTCTAGCACAGATACGCAGTATTTT.

This clonotype was found many times. The CDR3 bases are TGTGCCAGCAGCATACAGGAAGGAAACACCATATATTTT. The encoded protein is CASSIQEGNTIYF. The chain has TRBV11-2 and TRBJ1-3; weak D call: TRBD1 (5 bases). The ends were cut back, 5 bases at V and 4 bases at J, with 9 bases in the middle. From germline, CDR1 is SGHAT and CDR2 FQNNGV. The CDR3 is 13 amino acids.

This clonotype is medium-sized by share. CDR3 in DNA: TGTGCCACCAGTGATACCAGGGGTGATGGCTACACCTTC. Translation gives CATSDTRGDGYTF. This chain joins TRBV24-1 and TRBJ1-2; the D gene is possibly TRBD1 (6 bases). The V gene lost 3 bases and the J gene lost 6 bases, with 10 bases spanning the gap. This CDR3 is built from 13 residues. The germline gives CDR1 KGHDR, CDR2 SFDVKD.

In its sample, this clonotype is medium-sized. V usage is TRBV7-9 and J usage is TRBJ2-2; 7 nucleotides match TRBD1. The CDR3 is 14 amino acids. Trimming cost V 9 bases and J 0 bases; bases outside gene matches: 4. Germline lookup yields CDR1 SEHNR and CDR2 FQNEAQ (reference sequence). CDR3 coding DNA: TGTGCCAGAGGGGGCTTGACGAACACCGGGGAGCTGTTTTTT. Amino acid sequence: CARGGLTNTGELFF.

This clonotype qualifies as medium-sized. The V call is TRBV5-6, the J call TRBJ2-1, with D possibly being TRBD2 (5 bases). Between the trimmed V and J ends, which lost 4 bases and 3 bases, there was a span of 11 bases. The CDR3 has 14 residues. CDR1 and CDR2 (germline): SGHDT, YYEEEE. The CDR3 DNA reads as TGTGCCAGCAGCCTAGAAGCGGTCTACAATGAGCAGTTCTTC. As protein: CASSLEAVYNEQFF.

This clonotype has at least ten counts. The V gene is TRBV27, the J gene TRBJ2-5; 10 nucleotides align to TRBD2. After removal of 3 bases from V and 4 bases from J, the junction contained 5 bases not matched to a gene. Germline loops: CDR1 MNHEY, CDR2 SMNVEV (reference sequence). The CDR3 is made up of 15 amino acids. Here the CDR3 reads CASSFLAGGPETQYF. CDR3 DNA: TGTGCCAGCAGTTTCTTAGCGGGAGGCCCAGAGACCCAGTACTTC.

The chain has TRBV2 and TRBJ1-1; 9 bases map to TRBD1. Germline V gene sequence: CDR1 SNHLY, CDR2 FYNNEI. Unmatched junction bases numbered 10, after V lost 7 bases and J lost 1 base. CDR3 length: 16 residues. DNA of the CDR3: TGTGCCAGCACCAGGGACAGGGATCAAGGGAACACTGAAGCTTTCTTT. Its translation is CASTRDRDQGNTEAFF.

This clonotype was observed at least ten times. This chain joins TRBV4-2 and TRBJ2-7; tentatively, D is TRBD2 (6 bases). CDR3 length: 16 amino acids. The germline V gene encodes CDR1 LGHNA and CDR2 YNFKEQ. Between the trimmed V and J ends, which lost 1 base and 0 bases, there was a span of 13 bases. This chain's CDR3 is CASSQGGRGLSYEQYF. CDR3 DNA: TGTGCCAGCAGCCAAGGTGGCCGGGGACTCTCCTACGAGCAGTACTTC.

In its sample, this clonotype is large (0.1 to 1%). The rearrangement uses TRBV3-1 and TRBJ1-4; the D is unclear. V lost 5 bases to trimming and J lost 4 bases, with 23 bases between them. This CDR3 contains 18 residues. Germline CDR1 is LGHDT and CDR2 is YNNKEL (reference sequence). The CDR3 sequence is CASSTRTVEPALNEKLFF. The CDR3 coding sequence is TGTGCCAGCAGCACACGGACGGTTGAACCTGCTCTTAATGAAAAACTGTTTTTT. The whole variable domain, filled in from reference TRBV3-1 and TRBJ1-4, reads DTAVSQTPKYLVTQMGNDKSIKCEQNLGHDTMYWYKQDSKKFLKIMFSYNNKELIINETVPNRFSPKSPDKAHLNLHINSLELGDSAVYFCASSTRTVEPALNEKLFFGSGTQLSVL.

This clonotype has a count of ten or more. The chain has TRBV5-4 and TRBJ2-2; D is uncertain. V gave up 5 bases and J gave up 3 bases, with 17 bases separating them. CDR3 length equals 16 residues. Germline values: CDR1 SGHNT, CDR2 YYREEE (reference sequence). The CDR3 is CASSPPGGRDTGELFF. CDR3 DNA: TGTGCCAGCAGTCCCCCGGGCGGCCGGGACACCGGGGAGCTGTTTTTT.

By sample share, this clonotype is medium-sized (0.01 to 0.1%). This chain joins TRBV29-1 and TRBJ1-1; 10 nucleotides align to TRBD1. CDR1 is SQVTM and CDR2 is ANQGSEA in the germline V gene. V lost 4 bases to trimming and J lost 4 bases; unmatched junction nucleotides: 0. This CDR3 region has 12 residues. The CDR3 reads CSVGTGGTEAFF. The CDR3, as DNA: TGCAGCGTTGGGACAGGGGGCACTGAAGCTTTCTTT. The full variable domain, in which reference TRBV29-1 and TRBJ1-1 provide the parts outside the CDR3, is SAVISQKPSRDICQRGTSLTIQCQVDSQVTMMFWYRQQPGQSLTLIATANQGSEATYESGFVIDKFPISRPNLTFSTLTVSNMSPEDSSIYLCSVGTGGTEAFFGQGTRLTVV.

By share, this clonotype ranks as medium-sized. The chain links TRBV30 to TRBJ2-1; D not resolved. CDR1 and CDR2 from the germline V gene are GTSNPN and SVGIG (reference sequence). V lost 0 bases and J 5 bases, leaving 14 bases between the germline ends. CDR3 size: 15 residues. CDR3 loop: CAWSVLVALNNEQFF. CDR3 coding DNA: TGTGCCTGGAGTGTACTGGTAGCCCTTAACAATGAGCAGTTCTTC.